This paragraph covers one T cell receptor beta chain sequence. The sample is drawn from a study of T cell responses to AZD1222 COVID-19 vaccine. Second-dose groups at about 4 or about 12 weeks were pooled. Clones were sequenced by immunoSEQ multiplex PCR, and TCRdb holds only the in-frame ones, with some missing. The table has roughly 120,000 clones, around 88% seen once. Trimming stripped 3 bases from V and 3 bases from J, with 9 bases between. The germline gives CDR1 WNHNN, CDR2 SYGVQD (reference sequence). The CDR3 is 13 residues long. The TCR originated in an adult who received the AZD1222 COVID-19 vaccine. The sample here was peripheral blood, taken 28 days after the second AZD1222 dose. This chain connects TRBV10-1 to TRBJ2-7; D not resolved. The DNA of the CDR3 is TGCGCCAGCAGTGATAACGGTGGCTACGAGCAGTACTTC. It codes for CASSDNGGYEQYF.